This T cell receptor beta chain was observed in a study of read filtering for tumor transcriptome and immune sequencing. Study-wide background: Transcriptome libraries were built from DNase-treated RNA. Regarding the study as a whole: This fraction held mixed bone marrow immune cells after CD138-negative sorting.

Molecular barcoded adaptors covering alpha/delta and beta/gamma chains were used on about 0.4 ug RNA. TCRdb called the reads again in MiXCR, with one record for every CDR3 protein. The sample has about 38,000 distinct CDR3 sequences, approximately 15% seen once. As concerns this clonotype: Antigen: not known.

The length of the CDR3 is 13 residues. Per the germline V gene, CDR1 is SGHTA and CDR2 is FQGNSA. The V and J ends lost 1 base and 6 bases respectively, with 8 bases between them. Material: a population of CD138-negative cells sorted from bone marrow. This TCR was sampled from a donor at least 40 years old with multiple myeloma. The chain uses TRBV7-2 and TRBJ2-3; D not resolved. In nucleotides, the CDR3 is TGTGCCAGCAGCTTAGTATCCGCGGATACGCAGTATTTT. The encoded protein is CASSLVSADTQYF. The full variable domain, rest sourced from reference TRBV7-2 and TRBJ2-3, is GAGVSQSPSNKVTEKGKDVELRCDPISGHTALYWYRQSLGQGLEFLIYFQGNSAPDKSGLPSDRFSAERTGGSVSTLTIQRTQQEDSAVYLCASSLVSADTQYFGPGTRLTVL.